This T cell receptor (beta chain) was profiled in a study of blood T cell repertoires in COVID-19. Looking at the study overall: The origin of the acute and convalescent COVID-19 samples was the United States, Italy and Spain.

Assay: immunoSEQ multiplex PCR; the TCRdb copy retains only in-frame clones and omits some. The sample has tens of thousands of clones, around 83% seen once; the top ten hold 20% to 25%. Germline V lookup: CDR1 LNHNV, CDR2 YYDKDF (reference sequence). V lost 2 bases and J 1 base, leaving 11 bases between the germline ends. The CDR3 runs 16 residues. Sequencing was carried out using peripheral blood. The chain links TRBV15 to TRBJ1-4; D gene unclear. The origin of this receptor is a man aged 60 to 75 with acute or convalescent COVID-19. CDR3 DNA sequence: TGTGCCACCAGCAGATCAAACAGTGTAACTAATGAAAAACTGTTTTTT. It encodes CATSRSNSVTNEKLFF.